This TCR beta chain is drawn from a study of CXCR3-negative and CXCR3-positive naive CD8 T cells. Notes on the study in general: Within a donor, both naive subsets shared TRBV-TRBJ usage, unlike memory cells.

Details on this clonotype: Its target is unknown.

This CDR3 spans 16 amino acids. Looked up from germline, CDR1 is MGHRA and CDR2 is YSYEKL. Preparation of TRB cDNA libraries relied on 5' RACE carrying UMI labels. Following a re-call of the 5' RACE reads, TCRdb has one entry per CDR3 protein and lacks DNA. The listing contains about 120,000 distinct CDR3 sequences. V and J are TRBV4-1 and TRBJ2-3; the D call from TCRdb, TRBD1, cannot be confirmed without DNA. The source is a human donor in good health. Some clones in this sample may be carry-over from other donors' samples. Sequences were obtained from naive CXCR3- CD8+ T cells from blood. Subset defined: CD45RO-CCR7+CD27+CD95- naive CD8+ T cells lacking CXCR3 (TNR3-). The CDR3 is CASSQDVGESTDTQYF.